Listed below are T cell receptor beta chains from one sample, sequenced in a study of blood T cells in healthy people across ages. TCRdb called the 5' RACE reads again in MiXCR, with one record for every CDR3 protein. The profile shows some 1,500,000 distinct CDR3 sequences, less than 45% of them singletons. The sequenced material came from blood. Receptors were obtained from a woman aged 18-29 years in good health. CDR3s include the opening cysteine and the closing phenylalanine or tryptophan. The D gene is left open where the match is weak. Rows give clone size only sometimes, using once, few, many, or a class for an expanded clone.

clone_size	d_call	v_call	j_call	cdr3_aa	cdr3_nt
.	TRBD2	TRBV20-1	TRBJ2-3	CSASGGLTDTQYF	TGCAGTGCCAGCGGGGGGCTCACAGATACGCAGTATTTT
many	TRBD2	TRBV6-5	TRBJ2-3	CASRGLADTDTQYF	TGTGCCAGCAGGGGACTAGCGGACACAGATACGCAGTATTTT
few	.	TRBV29-1	TRBJ2-3	CSVETDNTDTQYF	TGCAGCGTCGAGACAGACAACACAGATACGCAGTATTTT
.	.	TRBV10-3	TRBJ1-3	CAISESTTVLGTTIYF	TGTGCCATCAGTGAGTCGACGACGGTTCTCGGAACCACCATATATTTT
few	.	TRBV6-5	TRBJ2-3	CASKRRDTQYF	TGTGCCAGCAAACGGAGAGATACGCAGTATTTT
.	.	TRBV29-1	TRBJ2-1	CSVDTGLGAEQFF	TGCAGCGTTGATACAGGACTCGGTGCGGAGCAGTTCTTC
.	.	TRBV5-1	TRBJ2-1	CASSLLQGRDLYNEQFF	TGCGCCAGCAGCTTGCTCCAGGGAAGGGATCTCTACAATGAGCAGTTCTTC
few	.	TRBV13	TRBJ2-5	CASSETSEETQYF	TGTGCCAGCAGCGAGACTAGTGAAGAGACCCAGTACTTC
.	.	TRBV5-1	TRBJ2-7	CASSLQENYEQYF	TGCGCCAGCAGCCTACAAGAGAACTACGAGCAGTACTTC
few	TRBD2	TRBV7-9	TRBJ2-1	CASSRVAGYNEQFF	TGTGCCAGCAGTCGAGTAGCGGGATACAATGAGCAGTTCTTC
.	.	TRBV5-5	TRBJ2-4	CASTQGVAKNIQYF	TGTGCCAGCACTCAAGGAGTAGCCAAAAACATTCAGTACTTC
.	.	TRBV18	TRBJ2-7	CASSPEDFYEQYF	TGTGCCAGCTCACCAGAGGACTTCTACGAGCAGTACTTC
.	.	TRBV6-2/TRBV6-3	TRBJ2-7	CASSYLDSVSYEQYF	TGTGCCAGCAGTTACCTCGACTCGGTCTCCTACGAGCAGTACTTC
.	TRBD2	TRBV27	TRBJ2-1	CASSTSGSYRSYNEQFF	TGTGCCAGCAGCACTAGCGGGAGTTATCGCTCCTACAATGAGCAGTTCTTC
few	.	TRBV25-1	TRBJ2-1	CASSEYSLHEQFF	TGTGCCAGCAGTGAATATAGTCTACATGAGCAGTTCTTC
.	.	TRBV15	TRBJ1-1	CATSKQGGTEAFF	TGTGCCACCAGCAAACAGGGCGGGACTGAAGCTTTCTTT
once	.	TRBV7-2	TRBJ1-1	CASSYIKGANTEAFF	TGTGCCAGCAGCTACATCAAGGGAGCGAACACTGAAGCTTTCTTT
few	TRBD2	TRBV12-3/TRBV12-4	TRBJ2-3	CASSFGLGAGETDTQYF	TGTGCCAGCAGTTTTGGGCTAGGGGCGGGGGAGACAGATACGCAGTATTTT
few	.	TRBV7-2	TRBJ2-2	CASNFYMGTGELFF	TGTGCCAGCAACTTTTACATGGGCACCGGGGAGCTGTTTTTT
.	.	TRBV6-1	TRBJ2-7	CASSMDGARNYEQYF	TGTGCCAGCAGTATGGATGGAGCCCGAAACTACGAGCAGTACTTC
few	.	TRBV11-2	TRBJ1-2	CASSKGPEGTYGYTF	TGTGCCAGCAGCAAGGGGCCGGAAGGGACGTATGGCTACACCTTC
many	TRBD1	TRBV4-3	TRBJ2-7	CASSQDRDSSYEQYF	TGCGCCAGCAGCCAAGACCGGGACAGTTCCTACGAGCAGTACTTC
.	TRBD2	TRBV7-9	TRBJ2-1	CASSRGLAGENEQFF	TGTGCCAGCAGCCGAGGACTAGCGGGAGAGAATGAGCAGTTCTTC
.	.	TRBV10-1	TRBJ1-1	CASRGWGGEAFF	TGCGCCAGCCGAGGGTGGGGCGGTGAAGCTTTCTTT
.	TRBD1	TRBV20-1	TRBJ1-5	CSANKYVGHDRGNQPQHF	TGCAGTGCCAACAAGTATGTGGGGCACGACAGGGGGAATCAGCCCCAGCATTTT
few	.	TRBV4-3	TRBJ2-3	CASSQDHLAPRLDTQYF	TGCGCCAGCAGCCAAGACCATCTAGCTCCGAGGCTCGATACGCAGTATTTT
few	.	TRBV6-2/TRBV6-3	TRBJ2-4	CASSSPLRQSRGKNIQYF	TGTGCCAGCAGTTCTCCCTTGAGGCAGTCTCGGGGCAAAAACATTCAGTACTTC
.	.	TRBV18	TRBJ2-5	CASSPESGSGTQYF	TGTGCCAGCTCACCCGAATCGGGGAGCGGGACCCAGTACTTC
.	.	TRBV5-5	TRBJ1-5	CASNPDSSNQPQHF	TGTGCCAGCAACCCGGACAGTAGCAATCAGCCCCAGCATTTT
.	.	TRBV27	TRBJ2-1	CASPFCGEQFF	TGTGCCAGCCCTTTTTGCGGTGAGCAGTTCTTC
.	.	TRBV13	TRBJ2-3	CASSLLGGTADTQYF	TGTGCCAGCAGCTTATTGGGTGGTACGGCAGATACGCAGTATTTT
many	TRBD1	TRBV27	TRBJ2-7	CASSAGGPYEQYF	TGTGCCAGCAGTGCAGGGGGCCCCTACGAGCAGTACTTC
.	.	TRBV9	TRBJ1-2	CASRRKGAGGYTF	TGTGCCAGCAGACGTAAAGGGGCAGGGGGCTACACCTTC
few	.	TRBV2	TRBJ1-1	CASRGIGEDAFF	TGTGCCAGCAGAGGGATTGGGGAGGACGCTTTCTTT
many	.	TRBV11-2	TRBJ2-1	CASSPSLARDNEQFF	TGTGCCAGCAGCCCGAGCCTAGCGAGGGACAATGAGCAGTTCTTC
.	.	TRBV2	TRBJ2-7	CASTLAALDEQYF	TGTGCCAGCACCCTGGCGGCTCTAGATGAGCAGTACTTC
.	.	TRBV3-1	TRBJ2-2	CASSQDRGRFGELFF	TGTGCCAGCAGCCAAGATCGGGGGAGATTCGGGGAGCTGTTTTTT
few	.	TRBV15	TRBJ2-1	CATSRDSGPYNEQFF	TGTGCCACCAGCAGAGATTCAGGGCCATACAATGAGCAGTTCTTC
.	.	TRBV4-3	TRBJ2-1	CASSQVVGTYNEQFF	TGCGCCAGCAGCCAAGTCGTAGGGACCTACAATGAGCAGTTCTTC
.	.	TRBV29-1	TRBJ1-1	CSGNPLGNTEAFF	TGCAGCGGGAACCCATTGGGAAACACTGAAGCTTTCTTT
.	.	TRBV27	TRBJ2-7	CATRQVYEQYF	TGTGCCACCAGACAGGTCTACGAGCAGTACTTC
.	.	TRBV20-1	TRBJ1-4	CSARDGIVAYNEKLFF	TGCAGTGCTAGAGACGGGATAGTAGCTTATAATGAAAAACTGTTTTTT
.	.	TRBV12-3/TRBV12-4	TRBJ1-1	CASSLGPLRDQWVTEAFF	TGTGCCAGCAGTTTAGGCCCCCTTAGGGACCAATGGGTCACTGAAGCTTTCTTT
.	.	TRBV5-1	TRBJ2-1	CASSLGPQLFF	TGCGCCAGCAGCTTGGGCCCTCAGCTGTTCTTC
few	.	TRBV6-5	TRBJ2-1	CASSDGTYDEQFF	TGTGCCAGCAGTGATGGGACTTATGATGAGCAGTTCTTC
many	.	TRBV11-2	TRBJ2-7	CASSLGVGLSSYEQYF	TGTGCCAGCAGCTTAGGGGTAGGGCTAAGCTCCTACGAGCAGTACTTC
few	TRBD2	TRBV6-1	TRBJ2-1	CASSEVTSGDNEQFF	TGTGCCAGCAGTGAAGTAACTAGCGGGGACAATGAGCAGTTCTTC
few	TRBD1	TRBV4-3	TRBJ1-5	CASSQEDRGYQPQHF	TGCGCCAGCAGCCAAGAAGACAGGGGTTATCAGCCCCAGCATTTT
few	TRBD2	TRBV6-2/TRBV6-3	TRBJ2-7	CASSYSSSSGRLYEQYF	TGTGCCAGCAGTTACTCGAGTTCTAGCGGGAGGCTCTACGAGCAGTACTTC
.	.	TRBV7-6	TRBJ2-1	CASSLGSTTGEQFF	TGTGCCAGCAGCTTAGGTTCGACGACTGGTGAGCAGTTCTTC
.	.	TRBV5-1	TRBJ2-5	CASSPMGVGNEQYF	TGCGCCAGCAGCCCAATGGGGGTCGGCAATGAGCAGTACTTC
.	.	TRBV6-5	TRBJ1-2	CASTPGQSYRGYTF	TGTGCCAGCACCCCAGGACAGTCCTATCGTGGCTACACCTTC
few	.	TRBV20-1	TRBJ1-5	CSGRESNQPQHF	TGCAGTGGACGGGAGAGCAATCAGCCCCAGCATTTT
.	.	TRBV6-5	TRBJ2-1	CASSYSNRRGPYNEQFF	TGTGCCAGCAGTTACTCGAATCGGCGGGGGCCTTACAATGAGCAGTTCTTC
few	TRBD2	TRBV7-8	TRBJ2-3	CASSSWTSGASTDTQYF	TGTGCCAGCAGCTCCTGGACTAGCGGGGCAAGCACAGATACGCAGTATTTT
.	TRBD2	TRBV7-2	TRBJ2-3	CASSSPSGRFTDTQYF	TGTGCCAGCAGCTCGCCCAGCGGGAGGTTCACAGATACGCAGTATTTT
.	.	TRBV20-1	TRBJ2-3	CSAPLGTLRTDTQYF	TGCAGTGCACCGCTCGGGACGTTACGAACAGATACGCAGTATTTT
.	.	TRBV9	TRBJ1-5	CASSVEAGIQPQHF	TGTGCCAGCAGCGTAGAGGCAGGGATTCAGCCCCAGCATTTT
.	.	TRBV27	TRBJ1-2	CASSFREHYGYTF	TGTGCCAGCAGTTTCCGGGAACACTATGGCTACACCTTC